This TCR beta chain was sequenced in a study of multiple sclerosis patients with progressive multifocal leukoencephalopathy. Time point in this sample: time of PML onset. PML was confirmed by JC virus DNA in cerebrospinal fluid. Prior interferon beta treatment was universal, and the PML patients were all female. This table comes from immunoSEQ multiplex PCR, and its TCRdb copy is limited to in-frame clones, with some not included. The data hold some 28,000 clones, with 85% to 90% observed a single time. Germline CDR1 is LNHDA and CDR2 is SQIVND (reference sequence). This CDR3 comprises 13 residues. Trimming removed 4 bases at V and 6 bases at J, with 13 bases between.

The chain carries TRBV19 and TRBJ2-7; D not resolved. The receptor's source is a woman aged 30 to 39 with progressive multifocal leukoencephalopathy. This sample comprised PBMCs, obtained from a patient treated with natalizumab. CDR3 amino acids: CASSKILEGEQYF. The CDR3 DNA sequence: TGTGCCAGTAGTAAGATTCTAGAAGGCGAGCAGTACTTC.